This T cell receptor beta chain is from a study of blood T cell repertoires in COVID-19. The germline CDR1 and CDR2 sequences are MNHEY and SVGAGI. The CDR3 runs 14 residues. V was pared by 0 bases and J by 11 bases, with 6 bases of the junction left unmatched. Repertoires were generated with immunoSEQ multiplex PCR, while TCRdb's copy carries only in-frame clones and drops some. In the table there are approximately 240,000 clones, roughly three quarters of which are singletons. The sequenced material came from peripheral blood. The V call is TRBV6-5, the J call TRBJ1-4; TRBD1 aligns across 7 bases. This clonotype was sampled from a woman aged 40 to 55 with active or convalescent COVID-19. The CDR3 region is CASSYSRDRVKLFF. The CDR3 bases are TGTGCCAGCAGTTACTCGAGGGACAGAGTGAAACTGTTTTTT.